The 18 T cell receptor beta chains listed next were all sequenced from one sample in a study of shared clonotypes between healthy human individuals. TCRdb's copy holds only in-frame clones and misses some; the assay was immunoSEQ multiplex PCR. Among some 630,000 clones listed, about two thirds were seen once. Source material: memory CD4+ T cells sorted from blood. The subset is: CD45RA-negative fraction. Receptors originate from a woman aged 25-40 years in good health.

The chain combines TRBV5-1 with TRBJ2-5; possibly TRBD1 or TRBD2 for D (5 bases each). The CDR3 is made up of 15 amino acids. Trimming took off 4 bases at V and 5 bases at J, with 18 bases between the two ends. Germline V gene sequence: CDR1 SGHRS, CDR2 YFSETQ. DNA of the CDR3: TGCGCCAGCAGCCAGCCCGATCGGGACGGGGAGACCCAGTACTTC. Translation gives CASSQPDRDGETQYF. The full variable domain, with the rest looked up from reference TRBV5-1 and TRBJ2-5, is KAGVTQTPRYLIKTRGQQVTLSCSPISGHRSVSWYQQTPGQGLQFLFEYFSETQRNKGNFPGRFSGRQFSNSRSEMNVSTLELGDSALYLCASSQPDRDGETQYFGPGTRLLVL.

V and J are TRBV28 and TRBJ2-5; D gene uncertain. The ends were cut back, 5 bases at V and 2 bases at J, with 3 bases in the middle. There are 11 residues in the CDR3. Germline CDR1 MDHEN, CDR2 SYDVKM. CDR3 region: CASSTQETQYF. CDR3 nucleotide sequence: TGTGCCAGCAGTACTCAAGAGACCCAGTACTTC.

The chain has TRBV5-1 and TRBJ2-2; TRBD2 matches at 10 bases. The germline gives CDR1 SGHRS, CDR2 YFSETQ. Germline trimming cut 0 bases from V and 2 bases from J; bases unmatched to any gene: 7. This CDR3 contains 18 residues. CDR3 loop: CASSLVASGRVNTGELFF. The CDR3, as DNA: TGCGCCAGCAGCTTGGTCGCCAGCGGGAGGGTTAACACCGGGGAGCTGTTTTTT.

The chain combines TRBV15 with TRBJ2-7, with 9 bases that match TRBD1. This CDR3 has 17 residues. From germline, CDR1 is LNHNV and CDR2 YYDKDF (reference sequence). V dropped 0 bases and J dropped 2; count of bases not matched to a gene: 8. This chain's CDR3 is CATSRDSGTGLAYEQYF. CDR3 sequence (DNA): TGTGCCACCAGCAGAGACTCCGGGACAGGGCTTGCCTACGAGCAGTACTTC.

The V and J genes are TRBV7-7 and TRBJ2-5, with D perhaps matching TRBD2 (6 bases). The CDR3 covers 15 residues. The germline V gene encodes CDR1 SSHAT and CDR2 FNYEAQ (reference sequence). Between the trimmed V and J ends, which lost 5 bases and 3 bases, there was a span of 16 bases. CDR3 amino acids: CASSRGTSTKETQYF. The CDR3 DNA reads TGTGCCAGCAGCCGCGGGACCTCCACGAAAGAGACCCAGTACTTC. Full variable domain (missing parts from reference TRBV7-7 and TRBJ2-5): GAGVSQSPRYKVTKRGQDVTLRCDPISSHATLYWYQQALGQGPEFLTYFNYEAQPDKSGLPSDRFSAERPEGSISTLTIQRTEQRDSAMYRCASSRGTSTKETQYFGPGTRLLVL.

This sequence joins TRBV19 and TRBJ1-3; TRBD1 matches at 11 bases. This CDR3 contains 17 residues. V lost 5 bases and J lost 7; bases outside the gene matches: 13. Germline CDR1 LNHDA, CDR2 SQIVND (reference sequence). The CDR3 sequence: CASSGRTGGDRRNTIYF. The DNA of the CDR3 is TGTGCCAGTAGTGGTCGGACAGGGGGCGATCGGAGGAACACCATATATTTT.

CDR3: CASSLVRGTHREAFF. The CDR3 region has the DNA TGTGCCAGCAGCTTAGTCAGGGGGACTCACCGTGAAGCTTTCTTT. The chain employs TRBV11-2 and TRBJ1-1; 7 positions agree with TRBD1. The length of the CDR3 is 15 residues. Germline loops: CDR1 SGHAT, CDR2 FQNNGV. The V and J ends lost 1 base and 7 bases, in that order; junction bases with no gene match: 9.

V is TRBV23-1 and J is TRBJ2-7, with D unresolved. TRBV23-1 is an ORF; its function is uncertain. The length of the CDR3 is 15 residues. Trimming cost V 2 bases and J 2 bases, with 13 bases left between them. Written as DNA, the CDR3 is TGCGCCAGCAGTCAACTTCCTAGAGCAGCCTACGAGCAGTACTTC. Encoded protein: CASSQLPRAAYEQYF.

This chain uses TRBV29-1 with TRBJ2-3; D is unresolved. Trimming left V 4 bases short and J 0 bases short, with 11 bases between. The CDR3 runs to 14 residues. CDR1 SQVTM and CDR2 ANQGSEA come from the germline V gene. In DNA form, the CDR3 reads TGCAGCGTTGTTTGGGCAACGAGCACAGATACGCAGTATTTT. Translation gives CSVVWATSTDTQYF.

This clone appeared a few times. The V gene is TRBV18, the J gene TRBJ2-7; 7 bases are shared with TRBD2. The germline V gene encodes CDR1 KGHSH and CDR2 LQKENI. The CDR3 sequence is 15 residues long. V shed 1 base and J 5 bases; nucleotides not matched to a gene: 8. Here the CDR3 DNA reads TGTGCCAGCTCACCACGTTTGGCGGGAGTAGACGAGCAGTACTTC. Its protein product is CASSPRLAGVDEQYF.

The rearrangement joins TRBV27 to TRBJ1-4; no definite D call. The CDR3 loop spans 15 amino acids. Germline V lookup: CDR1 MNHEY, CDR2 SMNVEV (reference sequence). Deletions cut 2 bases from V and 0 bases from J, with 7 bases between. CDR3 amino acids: CASSLAGATNEKLFF. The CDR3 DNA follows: TGTGCCAGCAGTTTAGCCGGGGCAACTAATGAAAAACTGTTTTTT. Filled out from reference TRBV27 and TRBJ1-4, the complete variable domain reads EAQVTQNPRYLITVTGKKLTVTCSQNMNHEYMSWYRQDPGLGLRQIYYSMNVEVTDKGDVPEGYKVSRKEKRNFPLILESPSPNQTSLYFCASSLAGATNEKLFFGSGTQLSVL.

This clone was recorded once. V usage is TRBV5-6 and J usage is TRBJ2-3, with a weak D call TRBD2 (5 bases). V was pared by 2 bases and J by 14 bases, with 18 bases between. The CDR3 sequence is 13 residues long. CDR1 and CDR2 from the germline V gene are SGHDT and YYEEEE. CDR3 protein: CASSFGSDSGRYF. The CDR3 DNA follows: TGTGCCAGCAGCTTTGGGTCGGACTCCGGACGGTATTTT.

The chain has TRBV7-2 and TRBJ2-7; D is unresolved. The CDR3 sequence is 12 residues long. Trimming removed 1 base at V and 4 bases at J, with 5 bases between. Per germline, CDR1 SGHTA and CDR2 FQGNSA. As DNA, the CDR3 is TGTGCCAGCAGCTTAGTAGATTACGAGCAGTACTTC. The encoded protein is CASSLVDYEQYF.

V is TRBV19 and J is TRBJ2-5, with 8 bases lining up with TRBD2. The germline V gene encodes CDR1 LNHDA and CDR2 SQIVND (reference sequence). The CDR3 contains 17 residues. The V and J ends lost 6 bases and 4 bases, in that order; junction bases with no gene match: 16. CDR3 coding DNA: TGTGCCAGTAGCCCCCTTGCGGGAGGTTTGCAGGTAGAGACCCAGTACTTC. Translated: CASSPLAGGLQVETQYF.

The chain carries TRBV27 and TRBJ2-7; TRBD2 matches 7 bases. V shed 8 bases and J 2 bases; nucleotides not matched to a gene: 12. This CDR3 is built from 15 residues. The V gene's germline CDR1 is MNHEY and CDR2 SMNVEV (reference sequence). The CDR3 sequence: CASQIKRDPTYEQYF. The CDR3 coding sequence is TGTGCCAGCCAGATAAAGCGGGACCCCACCTACGAGCAGTACTTC.

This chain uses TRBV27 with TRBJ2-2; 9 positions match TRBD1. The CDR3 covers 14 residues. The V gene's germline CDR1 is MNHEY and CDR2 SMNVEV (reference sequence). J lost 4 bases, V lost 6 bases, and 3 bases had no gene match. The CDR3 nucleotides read TGTGCCAGCAGAAACAGGGGGCGCACCGGGGAGCTGTTTTTT. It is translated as CASRNRGRTGELFF.

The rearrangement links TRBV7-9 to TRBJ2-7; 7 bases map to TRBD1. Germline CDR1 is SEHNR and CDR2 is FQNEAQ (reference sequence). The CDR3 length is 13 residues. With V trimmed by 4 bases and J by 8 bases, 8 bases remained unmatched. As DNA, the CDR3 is TGTGCCAGCAGCTACAGCCGGGACAGTCAGCAGTACTTC. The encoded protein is CASSYSRDSQQYF.

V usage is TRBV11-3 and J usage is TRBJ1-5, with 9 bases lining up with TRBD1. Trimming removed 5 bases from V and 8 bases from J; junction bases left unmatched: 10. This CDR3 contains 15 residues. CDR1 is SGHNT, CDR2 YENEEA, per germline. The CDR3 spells CASSVKQGAPEPQHF. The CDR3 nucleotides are TGTGCCAGCAGCGTAAAACAGGGGGCGCCGGAGCCCCAGCATTTT.